The rows below give T cell receptor beta chains drawn from one sample of a study of OX40 agonist ivuxolimab in advanced cancers. Produced via immunoSEQ multiplex PCR; TCRdb's table is partial and in-frame only. In the table there are roughly 34,000 clones, around 80% of which are singletons. The material was CD4+ or CD8+ T cells sorted from blood, obtained in a trial of the OX40 agonist ivuxolimab. The receptors originated from an adult with an advanced solid tumor such as melanoma, head and neck, liver or kidney cancer. Each CDR3 is given with its conserved first and last residue. The D gene is left open where the match is weak. Expanded clones are given a class, and other clones once, few, many or no size at all.

v_gene: TRBV5-1; j_gene: TRBJ2-1; abundance: .; d_gene: .; CDR3nt: TGCGCCAGCAGCTTGAGGAGAGAATACAATGAGCAGTTCTTC; CDR3aa: CASSLRREYNEQFF
v_gene: TRBV18; j_gene: TRBJ1-2; abundance: few; d_gene: TRBD1; CDR3nt: TGTGCCAGCTCACCACCCGGGGACAGCCAAACTAACTATGGCTACACCTTC; CDR3aa: CASSPPGDSQTNYGYTF
v_gene: TRBV7-9; j_gene: TRBJ2-7; abundance: .; d_gene: TRBD1; CDR3nt: TGTGCCAGCAGCAACCAGGAACAGGGGACCACCTACGAGCAGTACTTC; CDR3aa: CASSNQEQGTTYEQYF
v_gene: TRBV6-1; j_gene: TRBJ1-2; abundance: .; d_gene: .; CDR3nt: TGTGCCAGCAGTGGGGAACTCAATTATGGCTACACCTTC; CDR3aa: CASSGELNYGYTF
v_gene: TRBV4-2; j_gene: TRBJ1-1; abundance: .; d_gene: .; CDR3nt: TGTGCCAGCAGCCAAGCTTATACTATGAACACTGAAGCTTTCTTT; CDR3aa: CASSQAYTMNTEAFF
v_gene: TRBV4-1; j_gene: TRBJ2-6; abundance: .; d_gene: .; CDR3nt: TGCGCCAGCAGCCGAACCCCCTCTGGGGCCAACGTCCTGACTTTC; CDR3aa: CASSRTPSGANVLTF
v_gene: TRBV18; j_gene: TRBJ2-5; abundance: .; d_gene: TRBD1; CDR3nt: TGTGCCAGCTCACCGAGAGCCGGGACAGGGGTAGAGACCCAGTACTTC; CDR3aa: CASSPRAGTGVETQYF
v_gene: TRBV27; j_gene: TRBJ2-2; abundance: .; d_gene: .; CDR3nt: TGTGCCAGTAAGGCGGGACAGAACACCGGGGAGCTGTTTTTT; CDR3aa: CASKAGQNTGELFF
v_gene: TRBV5-1; j_gene: TRBJ2-1; abundance: .; d_gene: TRBD1; CDR3nt: TGCGCCAGCGGCCAAGGGGACAGGGTATACAATGAGCAGTTCTTC; CDR3aa: CASGQGDRVYNEQFF
v_gene: TRBV5-1; j_gene: TRBJ2-2; abundance: .; d_gene: .; CDR3nt: TGCGCCAGCAGCCGCCTCGGGGGGCGGACCGGGGAGCTGTTTTTT; CDR3aa: CASSRLGGRTGELFF
v_gene: TRBV5-4; j_gene: TRBJ1-4; abundance: .; d_gene: .; CDR3nt: TGTGCCAGCAGCCTGGACACGGCTAATGAAAAACTGTTTTTT; CDR3aa: CASSLDTANEKLFF
v_gene: TRBV6-5; j_gene: TRBJ2-5; abundance: .; d_gene: .; CDR3nt: TGTGCCAGCAGTGTCGGCTGGCAAGAGACCCAGTACTTC; CDR3aa: CASSVGWQETQYF
v_gene: TRBV18; j_gene: TRBJ2-2; abundance: .; d_gene: TRBD2; CDR3nt: TGTGCCAGCTCACCACCTAGCGGGGGGCCCAGCACCGGGGAGCTGTTTTTT; CDR3aa: CASSPPSGGPSTGELFF
v_gene: TRBV5-6; j_gene: TRBJ2-2; abundance: .; d_gene: .; CDR3nt: TGTGCCAGCAGCACACCGCTTAGTCCCACCGGGGAGCTGTTTTTT; CDR3aa: CASSTPLSPTGELFF
v_gene: TRBV18; j_gene: TRBJ2-5; abundance: .; d_gene: .; CDR3nt: TGTGCCAGCTCACCAAAAACGGCCTTCCAAGAGACCCAGTACTTC; CDR3aa: CASSPKTAFQETQYF
v_gene: TRBV18; j_gene: TRBJ1-3; abundance: .; d_gene: .; CDR3nt: TGTGCCAGCTCACCATATTCTCAGGGCTCTGGAAACACCATATATTTT; CDR3aa: CASSPYSQGSGNTIYF
v_gene: TRBV6-6; j_gene: TRBJ2-1; abundance: .; d_gene: .; CDR3nt: TGTGCCAGCAGTTACGCCCCCGGTGGGTATGAGCAGTTCTTC; CDR3aa: CASSYAPGGYEQFF
v_gene: TRBV18; j_gene: TRBJ2-3; abundance: .; d_gene: TRBD2; CDR3nt: TGTGCCAGCTCACCACCGGGTGCGGGAGGTACGCAGTATTTT; CDR3aa: CASSPPGAGGTQYF
v_gene: TRBV4-2; j_gene: TRBJ2-5; abundance: .; d_gene: TRBD2; CDR3nt: TGTGCCAGCAGCCAAGAGACTAGCGGGAGGGAAGAGACCCAGTACTTC; CDR3aa: CASSQETSGREETQYF
v_gene: TRBV11-2; j_gene: TRBJ1-6; abundance: .; d_gene: .; CDR3nt: TGTGCCAGCAGCTTGAGGGTTGGGAATTCACCCCTCCACTTT; CDR3aa: CASSLRVGNSPLHF
v_gene: TRBV4-1; j_gene: TRBJ2-7; abundance: .; d_gene: .; CDR3nt: TGCGCCAGCAGCCAAGATCCGGGGGCCCTATCCTACGAGCAGTACTTC; CDR3aa: CASSQDPGALSYEQYF
v_gene: TRBV7-9; j_gene: TRBJ1-1; abundance: few; d_gene: .; CDR3nt: TGTGCCAGCAGCTCGCTTGGCACTGAAGCTTTCTTT; CDR3aa: CASSSLGTEAFF
v_gene: TRBV6-1; j_gene: TRBJ2-1; abundance: .; d_gene: TRBD2; CDR3nt: TGTGCCAGCAGTGACATAGCGGGAGTGAACAATGAGCAGTTCTTC; CDR3aa: CASSDIAGVNNEQFF
v_gene: TRBV27; j_gene: TRBJ1-6; abundance: .; d_gene: .; CDR3nt: TGTGCCAGCAGCATCTGGGGGGCTAATTCACCCCTCCACTTT; CDR3aa: CASSIWGANSPLHF
v_gene: TRBV6-5; j_gene: TRBJ1-1; abundance: .; d_gene: .; CDR3nt: TGTGCCAGCAGACGAAAAGGGGGGAACACTGAAGCTTTCTTT; CDR3aa: CASRRKGGNTEAFF
v_gene: TRBV30; j_gene: TRBJ1-5; abundance: .; d_gene: .; CDR3nt: TGTGCCTGGAGTTTGAGCGGGCTGAGTCAGCCCCAGCATTTT; CDR3aa: CAWSLSGLSQPQHF
v_gene: TRBV28; j_gene: TRBJ1-6; abundance: once; d_gene: .; CDR3nt: TGTGCCAGCAGGTTGGACAGACCTAATAATTCACCCCTCCACTTT; CDR3aa: CASRLDRPNNSPLHF
v_gene: TRBV10-3; j_gene: TRBJ1-2; abundance: .; d_gene: TRBD1; CDR3nt: TGTGCCATCACTCCGGACAGGGAGGGAAGAGGCTACACCTTC; CDR3aa: CAITPDREGRGYTF
v_gene: TRBV7-9; j_gene: TRBJ2-3; abundance: .; d_gene: .; CDR3nt: TGTGCCAGCAGCTGGACAGATACGCAGTATTTT; CDR3aa: CASSWTDTQYF
v_gene: TRBV29-1; j_gene: TRBJ2-7; abundance: .; d_gene: .; CDR3nt: TGCAGCGTTGCCCCCACGTCCTACGAGCAGTACTTC; CDR3aa: CSVAPTSYEQYF
v_gene: TRBV21-1; j_gene: TRBJ2-7; abundance: .; d_gene: .; CDR3nt: TGTGCCAGCGTCAAGGTATCGGGACAAACCTACGAGCAGTACTTC; CDR3aa: CASVKVSGQTYEQYF
v_gene: TRBV5-6; j_gene: TRBJ2-7; abundance: .; d_gene: TRBD1; CDR3nt: TGTGCCAGCAGCGCGACAGGGGAATCCTACGAGCAGTACTTC; CDR3aa: CASSATGESYEQYF
v_gene: TRBV2; j_gene: TRBJ1-2; abundance: few; d_gene: .; CDR3nt: TGTGCCAGCAGTGAAGCGGCCGTAGGCTACACCTTC; CDR3aa: CASSEAAVGYTF
v_gene: TRBV21-1; j_gene: TRBJ1-5; abundance: .; d_gene: .; CDR3nt: TGTGCCAGCAGCACGCGGGGGACTGATAGCAATCAGCCCCAGCATTTT; CDR3aa: CASSTRGTDSNQPQHF
v_gene: TRBV27; j_gene: TRBJ2-1; abundance: .; d_gene: .; CDR3nt: TGTGCCAGCAGTTTATACTGGGGCCACGAGCAGTTCTTC; CDR3aa: CASSLYWGHEQFF
v_gene: TRBV28; j_gene: TRBJ2-3; abundance: few; d_gene: .; CDR3nt: TGTGCCAGCAGTTTAATTCAATTCGGGGGGCGCACAGATACGCAGTATTTT; CDR3aa: CASSLIQFGGRTDTQYF
v_gene: TRBV21-1; j_gene: TRBJ1-5; abundance: .; d_gene: .; CDR3nt: TGTGCCAGCAGCAAAATGGGGAGTCATCAGCCCCAGCATTTT; CDR3aa: CASSKMGSHQPQHF
v_gene: TRBV10-2; j_gene: TRBJ1-1; abundance: .; d_gene: TRBD1; CDR3nt: TGCGCCAGCAGTGAGGGACAGGTTGGGAACACTGAAGCTTTCTTT; CDR3aa: CASSEGQVGNTEAFF
v_gene: TRBV21-1; j_gene: TRBJ2-7; abundance: .; d_gene: .; CDR3nt: TGTGCCAGCAGCAAATGGGGCGGAACAGGGAACTACGAGCAGTACTTC; CDR3aa: CASSKWGGTGNYEQYF
v_gene: TRBV5-1; j_gene: TRBJ2-1; abundance: medium-sized; d_gene: TRBD2; CDR3nt: TGCGCCAGCAGCGAACTAGCGGGGCCGAATGAGCAGTTCTTC; CDR3aa: CASSELAGPNEQFF
v_gene: TRBV7-9; j_gene: TRBJ1-4; abundance: .; d_gene: TRBD1; CDR3nt: TGTGCCAGCAGCCCGACGAGTGGGACAGGGCTTACTAATGAAAAACTGTTTTTT; CDR3aa: CASSPTSGTGLTNEKLFF
v_gene: TRBV18; j_gene: TRBJ2-5; abundance: .; d_gene: .; CDR3nt: TGTGCCAGCTCACCGGCCGGGGAGACCCAGTACTTC; CDR3aa: CASSPAGETQYF
v_gene: TRBV29-1; j_gene: TRBJ2-6; abundance: .; d_gene: TRBD1; CDR3nt: TGCAGCGTGAGACAGGGATCGGCTGGGGCCAACGTCCTGACTTTC; CDR3aa: CSVRQGSAGANVLTF
v_gene: TRBV2; j_gene: TRBJ2-1; abundance: few; d_gene: TRBD2; CDR3nt: TGTGCCAGCAGTGGTGTGACTAGCGGTTACAATGAGCAGTTCTTC; CDR3aa: CASSGVTSGYNEQFF
v_gene: TRBV28; j_gene: TRBJ1-2; abundance: once; d_gene: .; CDR3nt: TGTGTCAGCAGATCTGATACATCCGGCTACACCTTC; CDR3aa: CVSRSDTSGYTF
v_gene: TRBV30; j_gene: TRBJ1-3; abundance: few; d_gene: .; CDR3nt: TGTGCCTGGAGTCACCGGGACCGCACATTCCCCTCTGGAAACACCATATATTTT; CDR3aa: CAWSHRDRTFPSGNTIYF
v_gene: TRBV11-3; j_gene: TRBJ2-7; abundance: .; d_gene: .; CDR3nt: TGTGCCAGCAGCTTTCCGGGGGCAAGCGAGCAGTACTTC; CDR3aa: CASSFPGASEQYF